This T cell receptor (beta chain) was sequenced during a study of T-cell memory formation after mild COVID-19. TCRdb fed the 5' RACE reads into MiXCR, producing one record per CDR3 protein. The sample gives about 500,000 distinct CDR3 sequences, roughly 20% of which show up once; around 12% is in the top ten. V trimming: 1 base; J trimming: 9 bases; junction bases outside the gene matches: 3. From germline, CDR1 is LGHNA and CDR2 YSLEER. CDR3 size: 13 residues. The receptor comes from an adult woman who had mild COVID-19 (a few samples of this study predate the infection). Cell type and time point are not known. The chain joins TRBV4-3 to TRBJ2-1; 7 bases line up with TRBD1. The specimen was PBMCs or a T cell subset sorted from them (not recorded which). CDR3: CASSQVQGREQFF. The CDR3 DNA follows: TGCGCCAGCAGCCAAGTACAGGGGCGTGAGCAGTTCTTC.